This T cell receptor (beta chain) derives from a study of CD8 T cells in Susac syndrome. CDR3 size: 15 residues. CDR1 is DFQATT and CDR2 is SNEGSKA in the germline V gene (reference sequence). J lost 6 bases, V lost 0 bases, and 7 bases had no gene match. Reverse transcription of roughly 0.45 to 1 ug RNA was carried out with random hexamers. An immunoSEQ multiplex PCR generated amplified TCR beta CDR3 products spanning 54 Vbeta and 13 Jbeta. TCRdb redid the calling of the immunoSEQ multiplex PCR reads with MiXCR, one entry per CDR3 protein. Here the sample spans approximately 120,000 distinct CDR3 sequences, around 94% being singletons.

The source is a human donor with Susac syndrome. The sequenced material came from CD8+ T cells from PBMCs. This chain uses TRBV20-1 with TRBJ2-1, with 8 bases lining up with TRBD2. The CDR3 region has the DNA TGCAGTGCTAGAGAAGGCGAGCGGGAGTTCAATGAGCAGTTCTTC. It encodes CSAREGEREFNEQFF.